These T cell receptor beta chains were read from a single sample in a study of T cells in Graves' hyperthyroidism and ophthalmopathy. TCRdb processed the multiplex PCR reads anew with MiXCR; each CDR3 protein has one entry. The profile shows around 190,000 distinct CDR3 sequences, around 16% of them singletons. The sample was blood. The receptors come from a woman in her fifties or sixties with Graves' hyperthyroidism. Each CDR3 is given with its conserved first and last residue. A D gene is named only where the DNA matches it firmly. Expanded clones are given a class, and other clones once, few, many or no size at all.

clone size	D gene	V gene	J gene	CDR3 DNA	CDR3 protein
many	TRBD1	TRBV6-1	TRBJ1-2	TGTGCCAGCAGTTGGACAGGGCCTCGCTATGGCTACACCTTC	CASSWTGPRYGYTF
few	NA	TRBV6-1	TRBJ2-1	TGTGCCAGCGGCCAGGGGTTGGGGGTTTGGTTCTTC	CASGQGLGVWFF
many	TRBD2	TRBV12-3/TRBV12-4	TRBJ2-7	TGTGCCAGCAGTCCCCCTAGCGGCTCCTACGAGCAGTACTTC	CASSPPSGSYEQYF
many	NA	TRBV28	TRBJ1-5	TGTGCCACCGACGCTAACTCGGGGTTTTCGGATCAGCCCCAGCATTTT	CATDANSGFSDQPQHF
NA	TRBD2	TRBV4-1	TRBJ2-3	TGCGCCAGCAGCACCCGGACTAGCGGGGAGCCGGGGGGCACAGATACGCAGTATTTT	CASSTRTSGEPGGTDTQYF
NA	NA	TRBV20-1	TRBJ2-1	TGCAGTGCTCGATTTCCTGCCGGCGCCTACAATGAGCAGTTCTTC	CSARFPAGAYNEQFF
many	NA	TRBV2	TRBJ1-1	TGTGCCAGCAGTCGGGATGGAGGAACTGAAGCTTTCTTT	CASSRDGGTEAFF
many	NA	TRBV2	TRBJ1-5	TGTGCCAGCAGTGAGGGACACAGCAATCAGCCCCAGCATTTT	CASSEGHSNQPQHF
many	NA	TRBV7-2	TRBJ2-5	TGTGCCAGCAGCCCACTCCGATGGGAGACCCAGTACTTC	CASSPLRWETQYF
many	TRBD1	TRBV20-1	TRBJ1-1	TGCAGTGCCATACAGGGGGCTAACACTGAAGCTTTCTTT	CSAIQGANTEAFF
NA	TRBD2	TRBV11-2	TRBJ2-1	TGTGCCAGCAGCCCCCACGGTAGCGGGAGGAGTCCCTACAATGAGCAGTTCTTC	CASSPHGSGRSPYNEQFF
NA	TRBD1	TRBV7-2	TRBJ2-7	TGTGCCAGCAGCCAGGGACAGGGGCAGCACTACGAGCTGTACTTC	CASSQGQGQHYELYF
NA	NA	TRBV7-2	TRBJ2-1	TGTGCCAGCAGCTTAGATCAAGCGGGCTTCAGGGAGCAGTTCTTC	CASSLDQAGFREQFF
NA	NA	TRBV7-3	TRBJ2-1	TGTGCCAGCAGCTTAAATCCAGGGGGGGCCTACAATGAGCAGTTCTTC	CASSLNPGGAYNEQFF
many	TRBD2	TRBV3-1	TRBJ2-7	TGTGCCAGCAGCCAAGGGGCTAGCGGGATCTACGAGCAGTACTTC	CASSQGASGIYEQYF
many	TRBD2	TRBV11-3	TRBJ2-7	TGTGCCAGCAGCCCCGGGGGGGGCTTGAAGTACGAGCAGTACTTC	CASSPGGGLKYEQYF